This T cell receptor (beta chain) is drawn from a study of control samples from healthy donors and cancer patients. Some clones are missing from TCRdb's copy, which holds only in-frame ones; the method was immunoSEQ multiplex PCR. Counted here are 70,000 to 95,000 clones, 90% to 95% occurring once; the ten biggest clones make up roughly 1.3%. The ends lost 7 bases at V and 8 bases at J; junction bases unmatched: 8. The CDR3 loop spans 13 amino acids. Germline loops: CDR1 LNHDA, CDR2 SQIVND (reference sequence). The genes are TRBV19 and TRBJ2-1, with 7 bases aligning to TRBD2. The TCR was taken from a woman aged 40 to 50 with lung cancer. The sample was PBMCs. The chain's CDR3 is CASNKRGNDEQFF. Here the CDR3 DNA reads TGTGCCAGTAACAAGCGGGGAAACGATGAGCAGTTCTTC.